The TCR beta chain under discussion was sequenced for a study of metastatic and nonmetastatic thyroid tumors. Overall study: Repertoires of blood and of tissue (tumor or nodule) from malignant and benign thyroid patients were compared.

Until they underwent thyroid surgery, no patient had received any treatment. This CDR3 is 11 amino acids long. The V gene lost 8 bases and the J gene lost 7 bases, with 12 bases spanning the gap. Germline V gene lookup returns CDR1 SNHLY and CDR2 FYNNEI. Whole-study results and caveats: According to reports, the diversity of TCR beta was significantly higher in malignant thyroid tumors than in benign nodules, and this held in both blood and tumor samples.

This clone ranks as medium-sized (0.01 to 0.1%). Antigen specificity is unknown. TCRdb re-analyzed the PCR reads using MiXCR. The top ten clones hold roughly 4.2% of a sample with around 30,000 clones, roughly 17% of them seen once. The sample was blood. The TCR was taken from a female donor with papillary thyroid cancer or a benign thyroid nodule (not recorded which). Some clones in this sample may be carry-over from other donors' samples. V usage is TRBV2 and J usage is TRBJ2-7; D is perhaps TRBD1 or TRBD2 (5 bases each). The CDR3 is CASSGAREQYF. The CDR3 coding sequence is TGTGCCAGCTCCGGGGCAAGGGAGCAGTACTTC.